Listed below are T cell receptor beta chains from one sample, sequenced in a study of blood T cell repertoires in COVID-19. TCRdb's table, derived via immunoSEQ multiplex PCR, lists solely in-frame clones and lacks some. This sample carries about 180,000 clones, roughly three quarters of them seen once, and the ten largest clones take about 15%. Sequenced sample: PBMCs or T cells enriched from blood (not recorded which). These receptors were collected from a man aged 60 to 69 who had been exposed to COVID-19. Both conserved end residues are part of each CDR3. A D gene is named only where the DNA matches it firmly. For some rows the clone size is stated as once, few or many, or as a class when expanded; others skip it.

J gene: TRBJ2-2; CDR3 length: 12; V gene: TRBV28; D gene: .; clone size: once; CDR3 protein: CASGGTHRELFF; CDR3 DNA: TGTGCCAGCGGTGGGACACATCGGGAGCTGTTTTTT
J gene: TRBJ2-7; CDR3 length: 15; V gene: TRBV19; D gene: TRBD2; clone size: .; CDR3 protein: CASSIQGLADYEQYF; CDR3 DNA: TGTGCCAGTAGTATCCAAGGACTAGCGGACTACGAGCAGTACTTC
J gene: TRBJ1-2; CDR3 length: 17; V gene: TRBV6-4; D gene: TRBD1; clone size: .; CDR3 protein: CASSVSGQGAANYGYTF; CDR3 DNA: TGTGCCAGCAGTGTATCAGGACAGGGGGCAGCTAACTATGGCTACACCTTC
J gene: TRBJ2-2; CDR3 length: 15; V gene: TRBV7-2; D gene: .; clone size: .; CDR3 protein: CASSLVLQGPGELFF; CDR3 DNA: TGTGCCAGCAGCTTAGTCTTACAGGGTCCCGGGGAGCTGTTTTTT
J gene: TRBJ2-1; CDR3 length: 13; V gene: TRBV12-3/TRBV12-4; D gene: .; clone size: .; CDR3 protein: CASSLPTGNEQFF; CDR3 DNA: TGTGCCAGCAGTTTACCCACGGGGAATGAGCAGTTCTTC
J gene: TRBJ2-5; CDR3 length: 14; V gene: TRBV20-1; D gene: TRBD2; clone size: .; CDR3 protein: CSASTSGSGETQYF; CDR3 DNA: TGCAGTGCGAGTACTAGCGGGAGTGGTGAGACCCAGTACTTC
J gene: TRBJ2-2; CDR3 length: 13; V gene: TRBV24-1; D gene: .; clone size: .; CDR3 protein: CATGGGPTGELFF; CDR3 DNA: TGTGCCACCGGGGGGGGGCCCACCGGGGAGCTGTTTTTT
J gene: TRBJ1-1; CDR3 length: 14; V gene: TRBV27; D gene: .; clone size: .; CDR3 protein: CASSLRGMNTEAFF; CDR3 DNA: TGTGCCAGCAGTTTACGGGGGATGAACACTGAAGCTTTCTTT
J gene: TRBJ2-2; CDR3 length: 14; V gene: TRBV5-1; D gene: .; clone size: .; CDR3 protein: CASSPGTFTGELFF; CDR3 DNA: TGCGCCAGCAGCCCTGGGACTTTCACCGGGGAGCTGTTTTTT
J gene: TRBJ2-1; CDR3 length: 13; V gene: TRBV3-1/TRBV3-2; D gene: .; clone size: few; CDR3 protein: CASSQDGLGAQFF; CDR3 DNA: TGTGCCAGCAGCCAGGACGGACTGGGAGCGCAGTTCTTC
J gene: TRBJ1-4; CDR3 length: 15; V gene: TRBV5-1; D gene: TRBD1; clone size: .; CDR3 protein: CASTVGTGENEKLFF; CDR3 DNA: TGCGCCAGCACCGTGGGGACAGGGGAAAATGAAAAACTGTTTTTT
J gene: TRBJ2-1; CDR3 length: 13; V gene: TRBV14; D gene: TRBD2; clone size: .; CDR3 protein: CASSQDKRGGQFF; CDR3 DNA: TGTGCCAGCAGCCAAGACAAGCGGGGTGGGCAGTTCTTC
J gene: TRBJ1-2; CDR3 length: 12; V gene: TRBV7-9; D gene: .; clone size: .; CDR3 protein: CASSPSNYGYTF; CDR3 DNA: TGTGCCAGCAGCCCCAGTAACTATGGCTACACCTTC
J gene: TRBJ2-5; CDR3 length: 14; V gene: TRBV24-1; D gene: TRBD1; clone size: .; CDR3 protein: CATSDLRQGETQYF; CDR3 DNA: TGTGCCACCAGTGATTTGAGACAGGGGGAGACCCAGTACTTC
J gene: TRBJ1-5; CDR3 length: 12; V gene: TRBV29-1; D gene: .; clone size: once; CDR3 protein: CSVEESDQPQHF; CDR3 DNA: TGCAGCGTTGAAGAGTCGGATCAGCCCCAGCATTTT
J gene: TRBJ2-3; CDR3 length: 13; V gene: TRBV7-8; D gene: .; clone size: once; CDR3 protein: CASSLGRTDTQYF; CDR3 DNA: TGTGCCAGCAGCTTAGGGCGCACAGATACGCAGTATTTT
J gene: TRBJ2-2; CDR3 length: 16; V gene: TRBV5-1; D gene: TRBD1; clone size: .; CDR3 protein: CASSLPTDRAGGELFF; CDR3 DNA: TGCGCCAGCAGCCTACCCACGGACAGGGCGGGCGGGGAGCTGTTTTTT
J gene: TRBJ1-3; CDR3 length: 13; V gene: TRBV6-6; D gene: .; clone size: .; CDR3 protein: CASSYSEGNTIYF; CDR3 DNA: TGTGCCAGCAGTTACTCTGAGGGAAACACCATATATTTT
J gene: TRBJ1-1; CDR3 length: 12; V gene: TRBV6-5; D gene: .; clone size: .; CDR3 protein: CASSYTAGTTFF; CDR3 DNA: TGTGCCAGCAGTTACACGGCAGGGACAACTTTCTTT
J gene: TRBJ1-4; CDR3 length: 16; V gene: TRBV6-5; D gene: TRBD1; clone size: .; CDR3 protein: CASSYRTGVHNEKLFF; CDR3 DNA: TGTGCCAGCAGTTACCGGACAGGGGTCCATAATGAAAAACTGTTTTTT
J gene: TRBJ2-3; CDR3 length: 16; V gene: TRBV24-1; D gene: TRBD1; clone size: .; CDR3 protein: CATSDRGTGGGYTQYF; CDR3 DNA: TGTGCCACCAGTGATCGGGGGACAGGGGGAGGGTATACGCAGTATTTT
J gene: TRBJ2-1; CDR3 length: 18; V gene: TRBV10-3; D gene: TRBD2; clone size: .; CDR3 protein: CAISERTSGSLAYNEQFF; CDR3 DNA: TGTGCCATCAGTGAGAGGACTAGCGGGAGTCTCGCGTACAATGAGCAGTTCTTC
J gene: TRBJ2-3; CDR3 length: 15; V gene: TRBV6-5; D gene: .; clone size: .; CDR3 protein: CASNPAQASTDTQYF; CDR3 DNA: TGTGCCAGCAACCCGGCCCAGGCTAGCACAGATACGCAGTATTTT
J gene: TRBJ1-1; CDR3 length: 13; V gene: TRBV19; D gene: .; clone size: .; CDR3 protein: CASKFSGNTEAFF; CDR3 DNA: TGTGCCAGTAAATTTTCAGGGAACACTGAAGCTTTCTTT
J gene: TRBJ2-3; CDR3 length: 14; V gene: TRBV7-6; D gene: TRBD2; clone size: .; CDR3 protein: CASSLGGRTDTQYF; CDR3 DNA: TGTGCCAGCAGCTTGGGAGGGAGGACAGATACGCAGTATTTT
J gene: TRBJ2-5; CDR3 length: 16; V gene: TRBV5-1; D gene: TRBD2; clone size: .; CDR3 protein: CASSFGTSGSLETQYF; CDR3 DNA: TGCGCCAGCAGCTTCGGGACTAGCGGGAGTCTGGAGACCCAGTACTTC
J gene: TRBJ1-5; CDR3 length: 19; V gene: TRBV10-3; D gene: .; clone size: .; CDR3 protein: CAISESSVGLPGGGQPQHF; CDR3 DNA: TGTGCCATCAGTGAGTCCAGCGTCGGCCTGCCGGGAGGGGGTCAGCCCCAGCATTTT
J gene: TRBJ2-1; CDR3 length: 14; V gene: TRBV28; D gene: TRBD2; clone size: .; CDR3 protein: CASSLFRGDNEQFF; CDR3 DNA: TGTGCCAGCAGTTTGTTTCGGGGGGACAATGAGCAGTTCTTC
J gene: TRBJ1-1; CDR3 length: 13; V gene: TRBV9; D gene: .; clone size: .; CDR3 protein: CASSVGPGMGAFF; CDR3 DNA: TGTGCCAGCAGCGTAGGACCAGGGATGGGAGCTTTCTTT
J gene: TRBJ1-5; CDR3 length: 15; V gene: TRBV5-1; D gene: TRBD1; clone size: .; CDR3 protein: CASSLLQGAGQPQHF; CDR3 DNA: TGCGCCAGCAGCTTGTTACAGGGGGCAGGCCAGCCCCAGCATTTT
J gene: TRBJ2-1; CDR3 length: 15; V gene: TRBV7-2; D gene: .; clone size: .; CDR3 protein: CASSLVATAVAEQFF; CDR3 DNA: TGTGCCAGCAGCTTAGTGGCGACAGCCGTGGCTGAGCAGTTCTTC
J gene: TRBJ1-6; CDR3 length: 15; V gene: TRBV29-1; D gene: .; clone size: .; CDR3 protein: CSVQFLAGGNSPLHF; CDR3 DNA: TGCAGCGTCCAATTCCTTGCGGGGGGGAATTCACCCCTCCACTTT
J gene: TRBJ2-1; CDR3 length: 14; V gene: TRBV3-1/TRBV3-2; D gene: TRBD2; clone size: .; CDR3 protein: CASSRTSKYNEQFF; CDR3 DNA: TGCGCCAGCAGCCGGACTAGCAAATACAATGAGCAGTTCTTC
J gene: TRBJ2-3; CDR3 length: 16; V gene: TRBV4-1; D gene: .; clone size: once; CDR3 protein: CASSQDLVVYTDTQYF; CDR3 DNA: TGCGCCAGCAGCCAAGACCTTGTGGTCTACACAGATACGCAGTATTTT
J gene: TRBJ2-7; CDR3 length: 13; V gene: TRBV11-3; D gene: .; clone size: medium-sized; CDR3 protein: CASSLDPLSEQYF; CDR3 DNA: TGTGCCAGCAGCTTAGACCCCCTAAGCGAGCAGTACTTC
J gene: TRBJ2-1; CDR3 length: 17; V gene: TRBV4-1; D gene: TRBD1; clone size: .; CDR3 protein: CASSQEPWQGAYNEQFF; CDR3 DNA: TGCGCCAGCAGCCAAGAACCATGGCAGGGGGCGTACAATGAGCAGTTCTTC
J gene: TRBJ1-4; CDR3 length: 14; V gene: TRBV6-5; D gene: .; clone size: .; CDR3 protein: CASSSTGGIEKLFF; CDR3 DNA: TGTGCCAGCAGTTCAACGGGCGGGATCGAAAAACTGTTTTTT
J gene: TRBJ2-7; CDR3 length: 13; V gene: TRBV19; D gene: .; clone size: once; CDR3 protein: CASSPTASYEQYF; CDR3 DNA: TGTGCCAGTAGCCCGACAGCGTCCTACGAGCAGTACTTC
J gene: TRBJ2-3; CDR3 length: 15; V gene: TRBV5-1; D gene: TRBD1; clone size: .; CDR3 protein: CASSLGTARTDTQYF; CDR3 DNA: TGCGCCAGCAGCCTCGGGACAGCCAGAACAGATACGCAGTATTTT
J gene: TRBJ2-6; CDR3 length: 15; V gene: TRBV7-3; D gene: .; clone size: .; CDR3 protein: CASSLAGPGANVLTF; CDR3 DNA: TGTGCCAGCAGCTTAGCAGGGCCTGGGGCCAACGTCCTGACTTTC
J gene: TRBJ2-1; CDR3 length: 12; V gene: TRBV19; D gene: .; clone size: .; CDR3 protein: CASSPRYNEQFF; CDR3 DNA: TGTGCCAGTAGTCCCCGGTACAATGAGCAGTTCTTC
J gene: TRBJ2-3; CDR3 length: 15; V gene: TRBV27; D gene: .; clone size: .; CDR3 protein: CASSLSSPPTDTQYF; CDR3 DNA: TGTGCCAGCAGTTTATCGAGCCCCCCCACAGATACGCAGTATTTT
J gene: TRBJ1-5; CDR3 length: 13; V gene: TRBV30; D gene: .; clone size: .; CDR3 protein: CAWSAGGDQPQHF; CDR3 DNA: TGTGCCTGGAGTGCCGGGGGAGACCAGCCCCAGCATTTT
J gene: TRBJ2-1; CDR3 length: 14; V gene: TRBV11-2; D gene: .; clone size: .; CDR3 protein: CASRFDRLRNEQFF; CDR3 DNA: TGTGCCAGCAGATTCGACAGGCTGAGGAATGAGCAGTTCTTC
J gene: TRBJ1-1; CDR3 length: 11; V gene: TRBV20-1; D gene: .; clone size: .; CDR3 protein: CSAMPGVEAFF; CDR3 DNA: TGCAGTGCCATGCCAGGGGTTGAAGCTTTCTTT
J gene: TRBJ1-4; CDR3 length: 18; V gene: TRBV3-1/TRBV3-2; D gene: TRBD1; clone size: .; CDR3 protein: CASSQWGKQGETNEKLFF; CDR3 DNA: TGTGCCAGCAGCCAATGGGGCAAACAGGGGGAAACTAATGAAAAACTGTTTTTT
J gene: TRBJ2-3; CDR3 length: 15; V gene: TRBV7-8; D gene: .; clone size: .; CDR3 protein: CASSLVDIGTDTQYF; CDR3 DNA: TGTGCCAGCAGCTTAGTAGACATAGGCACAGATACGCAGTATTTT
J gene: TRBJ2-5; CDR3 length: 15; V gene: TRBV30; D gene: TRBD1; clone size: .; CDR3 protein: CAWSAGTAYQETQYF; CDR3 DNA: TGTGCCTGGAGTGCCGGGACAGCGTACCAAGAGACCCAGTACTTC